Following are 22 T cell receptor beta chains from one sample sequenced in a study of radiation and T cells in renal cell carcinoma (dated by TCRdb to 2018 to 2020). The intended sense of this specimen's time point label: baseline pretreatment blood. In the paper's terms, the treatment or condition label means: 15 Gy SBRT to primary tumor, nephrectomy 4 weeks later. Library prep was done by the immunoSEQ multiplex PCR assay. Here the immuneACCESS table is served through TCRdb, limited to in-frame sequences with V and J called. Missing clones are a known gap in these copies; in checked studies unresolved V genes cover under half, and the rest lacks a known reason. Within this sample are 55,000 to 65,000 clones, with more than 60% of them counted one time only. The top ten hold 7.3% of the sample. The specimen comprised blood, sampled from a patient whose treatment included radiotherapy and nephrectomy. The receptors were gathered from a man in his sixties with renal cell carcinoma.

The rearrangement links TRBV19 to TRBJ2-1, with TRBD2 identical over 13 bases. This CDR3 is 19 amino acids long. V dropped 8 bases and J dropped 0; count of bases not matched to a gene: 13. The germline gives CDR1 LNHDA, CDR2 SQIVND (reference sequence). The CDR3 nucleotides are TGTGCCAGTTCCCCTTGGACTAGCGGGAGCTCCCTCTCCTACAATGAGCAGTTCTTC. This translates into CASSPWTSGSSLSYNEQFF. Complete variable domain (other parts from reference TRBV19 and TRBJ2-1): DGGITQSPKYLFRKEGQNVTLSCEQNLNHDAMYWYRQDPGQGLRLIYYSQIVNDFQKGDIAEGYSVSREKKESFPLTVTSAQKNPTAFYLCASSPWTSGSSLSYNEQFFGPGTRLTVL.

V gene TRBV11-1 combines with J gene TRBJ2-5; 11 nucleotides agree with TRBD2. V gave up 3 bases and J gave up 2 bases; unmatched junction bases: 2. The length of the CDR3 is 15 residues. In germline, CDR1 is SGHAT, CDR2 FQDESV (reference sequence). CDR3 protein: CASSFGTSGQETQYF. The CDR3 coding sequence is TGTGCCAGCAGCTTTGGGACTAGCGGTCAAGAGACCCAGTACTTC.

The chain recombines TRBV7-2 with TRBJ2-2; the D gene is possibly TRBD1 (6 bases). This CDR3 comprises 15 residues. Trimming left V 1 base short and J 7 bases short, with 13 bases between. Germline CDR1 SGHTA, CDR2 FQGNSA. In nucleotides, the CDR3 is TGTGCCAGCAGCTTAGTGGGGGCCGGTGTCGGGGAGCTGTTTTTT. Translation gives CASSLVGAGVGELFF. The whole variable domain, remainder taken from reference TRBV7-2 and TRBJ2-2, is GAGVSQSPSNKVTEKGKDVELRCDPISGHTALYWYRQSLGQGLEFLIYFQGNSAPDKSGLPSDRFSAERTGGSVSTLTIQRTQQEDSAVYLCASSLVGAGVGELFFGEGSRLTVL.

The CDR3 reads CASSDPRQGRNTF. The CDR3 DNA sequence: TGTGCCAGCAGTGACCCAAGACAAGGGAGGAACACCTTC. The rearrangement uses TRBV6-1 and TRBJ1-2; D unresolved. CDR1 is MNHNS, CDR2 SASEGT, per germline. V gave up 3 bases and J gave up 12 bases, with 17 bases separating them. The CDR3 runs to 13 residues.

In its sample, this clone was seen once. The CDR3 reads CATRRLGDNQPQHF. The CDR3 DNA sequence: TGTGCCACCCGACGGTTAGGGGATAATCAGCCCCAGCATTTT. This chain uses TRBV15 with TRBJ1-5; TRBD1 might be the D (5 bases). Germline V gene lookup returns CDR1 LNHNV and CDR2 YYDKDF (reference sequence). The CDR3 runs 14 residues. V was shortened by 8 bases and J by 4 bases, with 15 bases between the two germline ends.

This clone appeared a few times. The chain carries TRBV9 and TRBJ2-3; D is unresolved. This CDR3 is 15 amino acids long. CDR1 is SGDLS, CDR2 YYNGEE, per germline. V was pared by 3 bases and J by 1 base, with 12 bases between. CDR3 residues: CASSDLQSGTDTQYF. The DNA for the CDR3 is TGTGCCAGCAGCGACCTCCAGAGTGGCACAGATACGCAGTATTTT.

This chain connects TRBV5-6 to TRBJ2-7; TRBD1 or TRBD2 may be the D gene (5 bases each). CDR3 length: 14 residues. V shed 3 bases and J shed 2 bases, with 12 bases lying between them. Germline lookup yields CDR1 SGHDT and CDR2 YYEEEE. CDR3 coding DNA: TGTGCCAGCAGCTCACCGGGACGGACCTACGAGCAGTACGTC. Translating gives CASSSPGRTYEQYV.

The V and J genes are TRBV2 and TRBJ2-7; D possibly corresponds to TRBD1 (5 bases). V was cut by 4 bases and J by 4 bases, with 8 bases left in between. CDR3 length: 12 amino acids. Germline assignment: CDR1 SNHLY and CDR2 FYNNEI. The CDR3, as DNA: TGTGCCAGCAGTGTTCAGGGATACGAGCAGTACTTC. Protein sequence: CASSVQGYEQYF.

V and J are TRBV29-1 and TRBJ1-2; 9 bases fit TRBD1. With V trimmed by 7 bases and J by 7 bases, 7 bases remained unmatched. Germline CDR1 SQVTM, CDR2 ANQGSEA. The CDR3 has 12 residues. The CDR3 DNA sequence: TGCAGCGCCCAGACAGGGGGTGGTGGCTACACCTTC. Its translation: CSAQTGGGGYTF.

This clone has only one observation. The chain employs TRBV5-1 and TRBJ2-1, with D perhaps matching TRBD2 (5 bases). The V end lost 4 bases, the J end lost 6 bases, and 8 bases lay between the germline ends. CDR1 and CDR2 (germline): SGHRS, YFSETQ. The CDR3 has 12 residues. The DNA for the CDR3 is TGCGCCAGCAGCCTTACTAGCAATGAGCAGTTCTTC. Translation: CASSLTSNEQFF. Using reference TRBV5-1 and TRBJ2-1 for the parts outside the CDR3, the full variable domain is KAGVTQTPRYLIKTRGQQVTLSCSPISGHRSVSWYQQTPGQGLQFLFEYFSETQRNKGNFPGRFSGRQFSNSRSEMNVSTLELGDSALYLCASSLTSNEQFFGPGTRLTVL.

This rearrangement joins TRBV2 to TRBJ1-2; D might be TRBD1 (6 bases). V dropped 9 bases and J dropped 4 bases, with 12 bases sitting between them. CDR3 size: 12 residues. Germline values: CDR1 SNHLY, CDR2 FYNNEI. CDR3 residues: CASADRTYGYTF. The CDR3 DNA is TGTGCCAGTGCGGACAGAACCTATGGCTACACCTTC.

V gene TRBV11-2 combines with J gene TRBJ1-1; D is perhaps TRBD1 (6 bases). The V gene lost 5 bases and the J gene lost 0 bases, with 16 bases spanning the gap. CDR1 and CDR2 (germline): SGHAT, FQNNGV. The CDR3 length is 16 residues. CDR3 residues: CASSLGQKTMNTEAFF. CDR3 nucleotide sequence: TGTGCCAGCAGCCTTGGACAGAAAACAATGAACACTGAAGCTTTCTTT.

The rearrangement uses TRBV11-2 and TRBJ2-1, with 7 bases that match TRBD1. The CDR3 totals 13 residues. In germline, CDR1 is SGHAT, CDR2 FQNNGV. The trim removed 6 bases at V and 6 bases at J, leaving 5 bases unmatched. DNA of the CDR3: TGTGCCAGCAGTAGGGGGCGAGGCAATGAGCAGTTCTTC. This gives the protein CASSRGRGNEQFF.

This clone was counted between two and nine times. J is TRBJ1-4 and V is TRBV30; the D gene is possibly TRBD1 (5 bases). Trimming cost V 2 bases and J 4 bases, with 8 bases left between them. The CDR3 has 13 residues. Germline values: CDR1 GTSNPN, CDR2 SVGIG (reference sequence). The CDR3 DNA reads TGTGCCTGGAGTAAGGGGCATAATGAAAAACTGTTTTTT. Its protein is CAWSKGHNEKLFF.

CDR3 in DNA: TGTGCCAGCAGCCAAGATCCGGGGGGTAGCAATCAGCCCCAGCATTTT. This encodes CASSQDPGGSNQPQHF. The chain is built from TRBV4-2 and TRBJ1-5; possibly TRBD1 for D (5 bases). V was clipped by 0 bases and J by 0 bases, with 9 bases between them. CDR1 LGHNA and CDR2 YNFKEQ come from the germline V gene. The CDR3 covers 16 residues.

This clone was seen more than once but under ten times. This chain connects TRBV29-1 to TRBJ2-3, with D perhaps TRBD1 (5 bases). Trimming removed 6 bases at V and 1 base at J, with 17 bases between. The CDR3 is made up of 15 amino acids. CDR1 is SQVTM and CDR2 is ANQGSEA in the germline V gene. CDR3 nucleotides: TGCAGCGTGGGCCATGACAGTTTAGGCACAGATACGCAGTATTTT. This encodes CSVGHDSLGTDTQYF.

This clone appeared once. The CDR3 DNA sequence: TGCGCCAGCAGCTTGAGTACGGGACAGGGAGCCTACGAGCAGTACTTC. As protein: CASSLSTGQGAYEQYF. V is TRBV5-1 and J is TRBJ2-7; 9 bases align to TRBD1. The CDR3 has 16 residues. Unmatched junction bases numbered 7, after V lost 1 base and J lost 2 bases. In germline, CDR1 is SGHRS, CDR2 YFSETQ.

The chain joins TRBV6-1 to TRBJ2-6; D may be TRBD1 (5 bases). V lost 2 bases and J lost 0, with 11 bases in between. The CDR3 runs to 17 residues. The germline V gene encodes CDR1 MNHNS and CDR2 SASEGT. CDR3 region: CASSETGMISGANVLTF. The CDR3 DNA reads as TGTGCCAGCAGTGAAACAGGAATGATCTCTGGGGCCAACGTCCTGACTTTC.

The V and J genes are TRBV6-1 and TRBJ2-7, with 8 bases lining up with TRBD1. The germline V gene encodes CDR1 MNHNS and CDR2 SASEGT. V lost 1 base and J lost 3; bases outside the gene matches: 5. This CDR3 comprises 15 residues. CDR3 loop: CASSEGTGLHYEQYF. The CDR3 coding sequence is TGTGCCAGCAGTGAAGGGACAGGGCTCCACTACGAGCAGTACTTC.

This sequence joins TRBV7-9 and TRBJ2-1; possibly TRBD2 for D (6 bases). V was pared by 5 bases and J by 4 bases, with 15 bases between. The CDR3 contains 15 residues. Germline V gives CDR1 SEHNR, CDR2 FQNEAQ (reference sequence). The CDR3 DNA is TGTGCCAGCAGCCCGAAAGGCGGGAAATACAATGAGCAGTTCTTC. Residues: CASSPKGGKYNEQFF.

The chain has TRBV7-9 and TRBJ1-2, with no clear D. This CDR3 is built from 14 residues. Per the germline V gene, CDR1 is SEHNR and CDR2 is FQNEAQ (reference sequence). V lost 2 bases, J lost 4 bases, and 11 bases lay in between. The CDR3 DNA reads TGTGCCAGCAGCTTACGTAACGGGATCTATGGCTACACCTTC. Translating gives CASSLRNGIYGYTF. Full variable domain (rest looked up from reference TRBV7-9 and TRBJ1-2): DTGVSQNPRHKITKRGQNVTFRCDPISEHNRLYWYRQTLGQGPEFLTYFQNEAQLEKSRLLSDRFSAERPKGSFSTLEIQRTEQGDSAMYLCASSLRNGIYGYTFGSGTRLTVV.

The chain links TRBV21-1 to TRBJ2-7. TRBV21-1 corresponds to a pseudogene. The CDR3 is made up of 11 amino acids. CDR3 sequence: CASSKSYEQYF. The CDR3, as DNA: TGTGCCAGCAGCAAATCCTACGAGCAGTACTTC.